The present T cell receptor beta chain was sequenced within a study of cytomegalovirus exposure and HLA in healthy donors. PCR employed 60 Vbeta and 13 Jbeta primers. Clones were sequenced by immunoSEQ multiplex PCR, and TCRdb holds only the in-frame ones, with some missing. The data show approximately 84,000 clones, around four fifths seen once. The CDR3 contains 15 residues. With V trimmed by 1 base and J by 1 base, 0 bases remained unmatched. Germline V CDR1 and CDR2: KGHSH, LQKENI. The receptor's source is a male donor in good health and CMV-seropositive. The sequencing input was PBMCs. This chain links TRBV18 with TRBJ2-2; 7 bases line up with TRBD1. The DNA of the CDR3 is TGTGCCAGCTCACCACGGACAGGGAACACCGGGGAGCTGTTTTTT. This codes for CASSPRTGNTGELFF.